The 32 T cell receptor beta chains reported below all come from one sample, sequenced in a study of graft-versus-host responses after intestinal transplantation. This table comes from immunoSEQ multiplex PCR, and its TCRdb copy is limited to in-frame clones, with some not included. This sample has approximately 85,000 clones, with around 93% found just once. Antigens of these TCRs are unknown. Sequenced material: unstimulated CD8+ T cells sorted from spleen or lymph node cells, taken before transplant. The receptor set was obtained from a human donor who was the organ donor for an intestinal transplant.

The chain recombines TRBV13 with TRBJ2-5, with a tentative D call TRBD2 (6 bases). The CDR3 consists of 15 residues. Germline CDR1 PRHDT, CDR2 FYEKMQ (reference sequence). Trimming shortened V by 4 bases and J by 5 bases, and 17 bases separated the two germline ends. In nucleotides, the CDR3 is TGTGCCAGCAGCTCGGTAATCAGGCGGGGTGAGACCCAGTACTTC. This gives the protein CASSSVIRRGETQYF.

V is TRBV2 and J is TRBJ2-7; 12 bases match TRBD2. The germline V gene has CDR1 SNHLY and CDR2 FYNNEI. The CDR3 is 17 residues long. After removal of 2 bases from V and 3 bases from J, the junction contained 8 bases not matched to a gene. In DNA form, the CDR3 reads TGTGCCAGCAGTGAACAGCCCCGACTAGCGGGAGTCTACGAGCAGTACTTC. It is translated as CASSEQPRLAGVYEQYF.

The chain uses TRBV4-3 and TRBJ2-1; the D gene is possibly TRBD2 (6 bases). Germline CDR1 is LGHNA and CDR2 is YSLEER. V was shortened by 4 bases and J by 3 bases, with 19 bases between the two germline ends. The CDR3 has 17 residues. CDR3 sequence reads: CASSLCLPEEGYNEQFF. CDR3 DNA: TGCGCCAGCAGCCTGTGCTTGCCGGAGGAGGGCTACAATGAGCAGTTCTTC.

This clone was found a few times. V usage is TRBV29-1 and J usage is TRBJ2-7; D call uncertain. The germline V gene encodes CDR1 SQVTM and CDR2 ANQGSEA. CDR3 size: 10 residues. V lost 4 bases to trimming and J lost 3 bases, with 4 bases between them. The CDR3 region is CSVVLYEQYF. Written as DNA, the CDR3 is TGCAGCGTTGTCCTCTACGAGCAGTACTTC.

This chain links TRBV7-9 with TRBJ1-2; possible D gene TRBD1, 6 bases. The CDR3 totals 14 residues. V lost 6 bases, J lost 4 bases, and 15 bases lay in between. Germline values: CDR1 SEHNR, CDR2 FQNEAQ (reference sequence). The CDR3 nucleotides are TGTGCCAGCAGTGGGACACCGCTGGTCTATGGCTACACCTTC. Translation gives CASSGTPLVYGYTF.

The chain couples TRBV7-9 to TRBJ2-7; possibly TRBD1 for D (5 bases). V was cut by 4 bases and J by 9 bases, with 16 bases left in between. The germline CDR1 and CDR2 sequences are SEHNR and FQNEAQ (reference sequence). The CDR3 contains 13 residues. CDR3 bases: TGTGCCAGCAGCTGGTTAACAGGAGAGGTGCAGTACTTC. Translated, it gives CASSWLTGEVQYF.

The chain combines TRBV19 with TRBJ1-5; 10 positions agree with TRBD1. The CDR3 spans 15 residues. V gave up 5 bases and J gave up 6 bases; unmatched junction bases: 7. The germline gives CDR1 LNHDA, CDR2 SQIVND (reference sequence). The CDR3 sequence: CASSQTGGGSQPQHF. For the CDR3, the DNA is TGTGCCAGTAGTCAGACAGGGGGCGGGAGTCAGCCCCAGCATTTT. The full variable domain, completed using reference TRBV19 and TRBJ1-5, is DGGITQSPKYLFRKEGQNVTLSCEQNLNHDAMYWYRQDPGQGLRLIYYSQIVNDFQKGDIAEGYSVSREKKESFPLTVTSAQKNPTAFYLCASSQTGGGSQPQHFGDGTRLSIL.

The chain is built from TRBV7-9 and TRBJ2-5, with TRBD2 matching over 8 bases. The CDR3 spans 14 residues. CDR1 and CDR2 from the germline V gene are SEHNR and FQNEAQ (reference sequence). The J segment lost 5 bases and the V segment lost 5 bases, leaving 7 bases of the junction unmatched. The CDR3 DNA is TGTGCCAGCAGCCGTGGACTAGCTGGGGAGACCCAGTACTTC. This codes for CASSRGLAGETQYF.

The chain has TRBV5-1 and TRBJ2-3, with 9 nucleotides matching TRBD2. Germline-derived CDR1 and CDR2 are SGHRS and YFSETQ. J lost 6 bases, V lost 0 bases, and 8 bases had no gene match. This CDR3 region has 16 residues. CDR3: CASSLGKTSGGDTQYF. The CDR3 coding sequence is TGCGCCAGCAGCTTGGGCAAGACTAGCGGTGGTGATACGCAGTATTTT.

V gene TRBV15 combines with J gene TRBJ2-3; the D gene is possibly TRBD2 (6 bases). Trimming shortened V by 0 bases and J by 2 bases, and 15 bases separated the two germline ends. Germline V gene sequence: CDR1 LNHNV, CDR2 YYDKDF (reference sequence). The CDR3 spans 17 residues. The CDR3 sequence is CATSRDGSGLFTDTQYF. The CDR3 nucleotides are TGTGCCACCAGCAGAGATGGTAGCGGTCTTTTCACAGATACGCAGTATTTT.

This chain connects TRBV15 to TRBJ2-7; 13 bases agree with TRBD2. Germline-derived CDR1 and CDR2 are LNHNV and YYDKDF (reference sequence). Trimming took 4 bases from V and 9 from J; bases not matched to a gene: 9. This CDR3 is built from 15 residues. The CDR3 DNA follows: TGTGCCACCAGCACTGGGACTAGCGGGACCGCGGGGCAGTACTTC. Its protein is CATSTGTSGTAGQYF. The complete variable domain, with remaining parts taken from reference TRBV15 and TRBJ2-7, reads DAMVIQNPRYQVTQFGKPVTLSCSQTLNHNVMYWYQQKSSQAPKLLFHYYDKDFNNEADTPDNFQSRRPNTSFCFLDIRSPGLGDTAMYLCATSTGTSGTAGQYFGPGTRLTVT.

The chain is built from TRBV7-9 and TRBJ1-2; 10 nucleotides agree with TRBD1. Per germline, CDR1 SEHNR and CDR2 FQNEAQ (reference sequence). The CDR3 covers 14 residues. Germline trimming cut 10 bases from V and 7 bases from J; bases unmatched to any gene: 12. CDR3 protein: CATTTGGLKGGYTF. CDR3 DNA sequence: TGTGCCACCACGACAGGGGGCCTTAAGGGTGGCTACACCTTC.

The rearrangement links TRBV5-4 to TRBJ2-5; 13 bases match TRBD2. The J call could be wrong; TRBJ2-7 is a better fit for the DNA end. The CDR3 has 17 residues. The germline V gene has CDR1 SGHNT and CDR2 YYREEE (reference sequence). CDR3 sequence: CASSIDGLAGASYEQYF. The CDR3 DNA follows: TGTGCCAGCAGCATTGATGGACTAGCGGGGGCCTCCTACGAGCAGTACTTC.

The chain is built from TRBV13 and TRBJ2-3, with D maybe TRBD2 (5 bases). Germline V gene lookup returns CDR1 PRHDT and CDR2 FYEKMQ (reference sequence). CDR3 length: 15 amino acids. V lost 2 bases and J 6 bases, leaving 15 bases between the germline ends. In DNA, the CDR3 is TGTGCCAGCAGCTTATCGGGTTCGAGGGCGGATACGCAGTATTTT. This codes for CASSLSGSRADTQYF.

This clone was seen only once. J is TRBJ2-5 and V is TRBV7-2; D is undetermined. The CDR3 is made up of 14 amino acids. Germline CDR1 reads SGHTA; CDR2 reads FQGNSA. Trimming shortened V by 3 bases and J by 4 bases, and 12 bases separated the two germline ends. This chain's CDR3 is CASSLYPEIETQYF. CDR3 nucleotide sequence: TGTGCCAGCAGCTTGTATCCGGAGATAGAGACCCAGTACTTC.

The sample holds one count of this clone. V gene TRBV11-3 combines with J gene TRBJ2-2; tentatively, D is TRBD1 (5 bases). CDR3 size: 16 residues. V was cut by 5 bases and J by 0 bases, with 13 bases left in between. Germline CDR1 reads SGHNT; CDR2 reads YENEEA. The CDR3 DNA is TGTGCCAGCAGCCCCCGAAAGGGGTCGAACACCGGGGAGCTGTTTTTT. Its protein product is CASSPRKGSNTGELFF.

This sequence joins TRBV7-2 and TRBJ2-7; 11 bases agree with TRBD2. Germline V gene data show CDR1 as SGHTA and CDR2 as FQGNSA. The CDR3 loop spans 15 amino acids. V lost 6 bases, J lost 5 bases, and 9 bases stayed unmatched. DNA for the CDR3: TGTGCCAGCAGACCAACTAGCGGGAGCCCCCACGAGCAGTACTTC. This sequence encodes CASRPTSGSPHEQYF.

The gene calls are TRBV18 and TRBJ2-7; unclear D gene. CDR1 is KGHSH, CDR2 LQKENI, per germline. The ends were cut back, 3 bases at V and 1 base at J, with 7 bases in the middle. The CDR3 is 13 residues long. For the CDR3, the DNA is TGTGCCAGCTCACCGGTTACTTCCTACGAGCAGTACTTC. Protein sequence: CASSPVTSYEQYF. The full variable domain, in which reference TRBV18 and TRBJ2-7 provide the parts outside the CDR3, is NAGVMQNPRHLVRRRGQEARLRCSPMKGHSHVYWYRQLPEEGLKFMVYLQKENIIDESGMPKERFSAEFPKEGPSILRIQQVVRGDSAAYFCASSPVTSYEQYFGPGTRLTVT.

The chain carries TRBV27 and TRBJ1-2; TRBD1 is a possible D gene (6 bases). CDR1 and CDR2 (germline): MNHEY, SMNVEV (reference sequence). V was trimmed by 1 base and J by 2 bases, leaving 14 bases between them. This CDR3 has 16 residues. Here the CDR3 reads CASSLYFGGPNYGYTF. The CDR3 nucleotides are TGTGCCAGCAGTTTATATTTCGGGGGGCCCAACTATGGCTACACCTTC.

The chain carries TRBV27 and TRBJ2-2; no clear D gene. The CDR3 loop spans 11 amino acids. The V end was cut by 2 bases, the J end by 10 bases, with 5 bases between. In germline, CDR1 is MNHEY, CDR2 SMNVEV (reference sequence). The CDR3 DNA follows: TGTGCCAGCAGTTTAAGCGTGGAGCTGTTTTTT. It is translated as CASSLSVELFF.

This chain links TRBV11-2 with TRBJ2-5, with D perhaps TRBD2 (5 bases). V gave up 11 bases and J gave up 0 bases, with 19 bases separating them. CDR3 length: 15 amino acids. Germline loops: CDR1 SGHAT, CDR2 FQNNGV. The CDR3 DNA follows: TGTGCCTCGGGCGGACTTTCGTTGTACCAAGAGACCCAGTACTTC. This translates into CASGGLSLYQETQYF.

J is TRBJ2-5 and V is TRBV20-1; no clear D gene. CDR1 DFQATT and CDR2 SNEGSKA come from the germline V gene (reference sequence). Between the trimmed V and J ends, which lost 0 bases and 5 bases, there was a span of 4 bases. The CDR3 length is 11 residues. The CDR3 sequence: CSARESETQYF. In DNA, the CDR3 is TGCAGTGCTAGAGAAAGCGAGACCCAGTACTTC.

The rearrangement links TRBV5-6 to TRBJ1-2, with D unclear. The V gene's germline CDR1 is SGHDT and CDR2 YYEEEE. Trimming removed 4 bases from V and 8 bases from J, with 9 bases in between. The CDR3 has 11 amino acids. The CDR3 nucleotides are TGTGCCAGCAGCACGACATCGGGCTACACCTTC. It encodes CASSTTSGYTF.

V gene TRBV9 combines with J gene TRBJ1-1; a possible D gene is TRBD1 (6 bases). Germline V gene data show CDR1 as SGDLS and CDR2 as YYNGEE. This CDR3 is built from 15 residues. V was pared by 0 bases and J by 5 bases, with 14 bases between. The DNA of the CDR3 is TGTGCCAGCAGCGTAGAGTCCGCAGGGGTAACTGAAGCTTTCTTT. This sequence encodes CASSVESAGVTEAFF.

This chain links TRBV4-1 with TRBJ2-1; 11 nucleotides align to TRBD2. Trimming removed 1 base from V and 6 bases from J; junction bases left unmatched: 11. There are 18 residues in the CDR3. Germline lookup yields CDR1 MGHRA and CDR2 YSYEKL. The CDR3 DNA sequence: TGCGCCAGCAGCCAAGTGGGCTCACTAGCGGGGGATGGCAATGAGCAGTTCTTC. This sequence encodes CASSQVGSLAGDGNEQFF.

The CDR3 loop reads CASSWTGRGNTEAFF. DNA for the CDR3: TGTGCCAGTAGTTGGACAGGTCGGGGGAACACTGAAGCTTTCTTT. V is TRBV19 and J is TRBJ1-1; 7 bases align to TRBD1. This CDR3 has 15 amino acids. Germline V gene sequence: CDR1 LNHDA, CDR2 SQIVND (reference sequence). J was trimmed by 1 base and V by 5 bases; bases with no gene match: 7.

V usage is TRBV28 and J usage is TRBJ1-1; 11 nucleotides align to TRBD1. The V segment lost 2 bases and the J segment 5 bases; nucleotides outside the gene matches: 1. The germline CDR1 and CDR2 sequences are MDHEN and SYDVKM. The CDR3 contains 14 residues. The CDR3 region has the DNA TGTGCCAGCAGTTTAGGGACAGGGGGGACTGAAGCTTTCTTT. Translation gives CASSLGTGGTEAFF.

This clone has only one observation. The chain's CDR3 is CASRTRSSYEQYF. The CDR3 coding sequence is TGTGCCAGCAGAACAAGGAGCTCCTACGAGCAGTACTTC. The genes are TRBV6-1 and TRBJ2-5; no firm D call. The J call may be in error: the DNA end matches TRBJ2-7 better. CDR1 and CDR2 from the germline V gene are MNHNS and SASEGT. The CDR3 consists of 13 residues.

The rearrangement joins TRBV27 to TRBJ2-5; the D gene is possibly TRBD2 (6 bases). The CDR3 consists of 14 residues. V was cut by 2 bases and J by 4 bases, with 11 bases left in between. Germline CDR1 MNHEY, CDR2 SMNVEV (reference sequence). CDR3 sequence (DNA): TGTGCCAGCAGTTTAGGGGAGGAAAGAGAGACCCAGTACTTC. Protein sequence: CASSLGEERETQYF.

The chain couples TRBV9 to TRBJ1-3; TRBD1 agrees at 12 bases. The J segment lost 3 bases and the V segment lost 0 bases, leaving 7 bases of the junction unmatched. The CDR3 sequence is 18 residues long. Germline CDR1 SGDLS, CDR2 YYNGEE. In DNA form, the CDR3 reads TGTGCCAGCAGCGTAGGGGACAGGGGGCTATTTTATGGAAACACCATATATTTT. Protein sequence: CASSVGDRGLFYGNTIYF.

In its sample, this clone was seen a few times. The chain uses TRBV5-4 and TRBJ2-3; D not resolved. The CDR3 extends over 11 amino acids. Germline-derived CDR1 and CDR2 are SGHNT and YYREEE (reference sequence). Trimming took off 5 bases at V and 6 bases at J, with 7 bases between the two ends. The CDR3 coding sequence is TGTGCCAGCAGTTTTATGGATACGCAGTATTTT. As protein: CASSFMDTQYF.

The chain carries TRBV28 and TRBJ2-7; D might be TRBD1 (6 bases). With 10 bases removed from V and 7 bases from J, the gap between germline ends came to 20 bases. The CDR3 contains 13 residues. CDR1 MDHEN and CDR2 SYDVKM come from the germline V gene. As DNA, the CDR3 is TGTGCCACACAGGGAAATTGGGCTAGTGAGCAGTACTTC. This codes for CATQGNWASEQYF. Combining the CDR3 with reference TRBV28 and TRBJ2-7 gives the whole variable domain DVKVTQSSRYLVKRTGEKVFLECVQDMDHENMFWYRQDPGLGLRLIYFSYDVKMKEKGDIPEGYSVSREKKERFSLILESASTNQTSMYLCATQGNWASEQYFGPGTRLTVT.